This T cell receptor (beta chain) derives from a study of low-dose radiotherapy and immunotherapy resistance in tumors. Overall study context: Ipilimumab 1 mg/kg every six weeks, together with nivolumab 240 mg every two weeks, was given intravenously to patients.

Regarding time point: before trial treatment. All eligible patients presented with advanced solid tumors that contained no tumor-infiltrating lymphocytes. Gene-specific TRAV and TRBV primers were used for first-strand cDNA, covering alpha and beta chains. The authors ran around 22 PCR cycles to amplify TCRs with a constant-region primer and V-primer adapter. TCRdb fed the reads into MiXCR, producing one record per CDR3 protein. The sample carries around 79,000 distinct CDR3 sequences, about 19% recorded once. Between the trimmed V and J ends, which lost 3 bases and 0 bases, there was a span of 5 bases. Germline V gives CDR1 DFQATT, CDR2 SNEGSKA (reference sequence). The CDR3 sequence is 13 residues long. This clonotype was observed many times.

J is TRBJ2-2 and V is TRBV20-1; a possible D gene is TRBD2 (5 bases). The TCR was taken from a male donor with prostate cancer. The sample in question was PBMCs, obtained before treatment. The CDR3, as DNA: TGCAGTGCTAGCGGGACGAACACCGGGGAGCTGTTTTTT. As protein: CSASGTNTGELFF.